The rows below give T cell receptor beta chains drawn from one sample of a study of CD8 T cells in Susac syndrome. TCRdb processed the immunoSEQ multiplex PCR reads anew with MiXCR; each CDR3 protein has one entry. The sample shows about 150,000 distinct CDR3 sequences, 90% to 96% of them seen only once. The sample was CD4+ T cells from PBMCs. These receptors all come from a human donor with Susac syndrome. Each CDR3 is given with its conserved first and last residue. A D gene is named only where the DNA matches it firmly. Size is omitted from some rows. Given values are once, few, many or a class for expanded clones.

size | J | V | D | CDR3 | DNA
. | TRBJ2-2 | TRBV27 | . | CASSFFQGGNTGELFF | TGTGCCAGCAGTTTTTTTCAGGGGGGGAACACCGGGGAGCTGTTTTTT
. | TRBJ2-5 | TRBV14 | TRBD2 | CASSQRAGVAETQYF | TGTGCCAGCAGCCAACGAGCGGGAGTCGCAGAGACCCAGTACTTC
once | TRBJ2-7 | TRBV20-1 | . | CSASRTVEQYF | TGCAGTGCTAGCAGGACAGTCGAGCAGTACTTC
. | TRBJ2-5 | TRBV7-3 | . | CASSLTPSPGETQYF | TGTGCCAGCAGCTTAACCCCCTCCCCGGGGGAGACCCAGTACTTC
. | TRBJ2-1 | TRBV30 | . | CAWSVGGEQFF | TGTGCCTGGAGTGTAGGGGGAGAGCAGTTCTTC
. | TRBJ2-7 | TRBV2 | . | CASSSRDGYEQYF | TGTGCCAGCAGTTCGAGAGACGGGTACGAGCAGTACTTC
. | TRBJ1-5 | TRBV28 | . | CASNRQDQPQHF | TGTGCCAGCAACCGACAGGATCAGCCCCAGCATTTT
. | TRBJ2-1 | TRBV6-2/TRBV6-3 | . | CASNQGSLQFF | TGTGCCAGCAACCAGGGTTCCCTACAGTTCTTC
. | TRBJ1-2 | TRBV29-1 | . | CSVEEPGGWGYTF | TGCAGCGTTGAAGAACCGGGCGGATGGGGCTACACCTTC
. | TRBJ1-4 | TRBV9 | . | CASSVGGANEKLFF | TGTGCCAGCAGCGTAGGGGGAGCTAATGAAAAACTGTTTTTT
. | TRBJ2-2 | TRBV29-1 | . | CSVRPAAGELFF | TGCAGCGTTAGGCCAGCGGCCGGGGAGCTGTTTTTT
. | TRBJ1-2 | TRBV7-2 | . | CASSSPGTGYGYTF | TGTGCCAGCAGCTCACCCGGGACGGGCTATGGCTACACCTTC
. | TRBJ1-4 | TRBV29-1 | TRBD1 | CSVGGQGNEKLFF | TGCAGCGTTGGGGGACAGGGGAATGAAAAACTGTTTTTT
. | TRBJ1-1 | TRBV5-1 | . | CASSLEWRPTEAFF | TGCGCCAGCAGCTTGGAATGGCGGCCCACTGAAGCTTTCTTT
. | TRBJ1-5 | TRBV7-6 | . | CASSLGGNGNQPQHF | TGTGCCAGCAGCTTAGGTGGGAATGGCAATCAGCCCCAGCATTTT
once | TRBJ2-6 | TRBV6-2/TRBV6-3 | . | CASGNAGANVLTF | TGTGCCAGCGGGAATGCAGGGGCCAACGTCCTGACTTTC
. | TRBJ2-3 | TRBV2 | . | CASTAGGLTDTQYF | TGTGCCAGCACGGCAGGGGGGCTCACAGATACGCAGTATTTT
. | TRBJ2-3 | TRBV12-5 | . | CASGYGVDTQYF | TGTGCTAGTGGTTACGGGGTAGATACGCAGTATTTT
. | TRBJ2-2 | TRBV29-1 | . | CSVSEGRTGELFF | TGCAGCGTTTCTGAGGGTCGGACCGGGGAGCTGTTTTTT
. | TRBJ1-5 | TRBV7-9 | . | CASSGGVGNNQPQHF | TGTGCCAGCAGCGGGGGGGTAGGGAACAATCAGCCCCAGCATTTT
. | TRBJ2-1 | TRBV20-1 | . | CSASDWYNEQFF | TGCAGTGCCTCAGACTGGTACAATGAGCAGTTCTTC
. | TRBJ2-3 | TRBV11-2 | TRBD2 | CASSLGASGTTDTQYF | TGTGCCAGCAGCTTAGGGGCTAGCGGGACCACAGATACGCAGTATTTT
. | TRBJ1-5 | TRBV18 | TRBD1 | CASSRTGDSNQPQHF | TGTGCCAGCTCACGTACAGGGGACTCTAATCAGCCCCAGCATTTT
once | TRBJ2-3 | TRBV5-1 | . | CASSFYPDFTDTQYF | TGCGCCAGCAGCTTTTATCCAGATTTCACAGATACGCAGTATTTT
. | TRBJ2-1 | TRBV15 | . | CATSRGPPSSYNEQFF | TGTGCCACCAGCAGAGGACCGCCGAGCTCCTACAATGAGCAGTTCTTC
. | TRBJ2-5 | TRBV7-3 | . | CASSLTRQETQYF | TGTGCCAGCAGCTTAACTAGACAAGAGACCCAGTACTTC
. | TRBJ2-5 | TRBV28 | . | CASSATRVTGTQYF | TGTGCCAGCAGTGCAACCCGGGTAACAGGGACCCAGTACTTC
once | TRBJ2-1 | TRBV5-1 | . | CASSLARGPGGEQFF | TGCGCCAGCAGCTTGGCCAGGGGCCCCGGTGGGGAGCAGTTCTTC
. | TRBJ2-2 | TRBV28 | . | CASSLVGELFF | TGTGCCAGCAGTTTAGTGGGGGAGCTGTTTTTT
. | TRBJ2-3 | TRBV5-1 | . | CASSGRLSGGRDTQYF | TGCGCCAGCAGCGGGAGGCTCTCCGGGGGCCGGGATACGCAGTATTTT
. | TRBJ2-3 | TRBV6-4 | TRBD2 | CASSLAGGRDTQYF | TGTGCCAGCAGTCTAGCGGGAGGGCGGGATACGCAGTATTTT
. | TRBJ2-4 | TRBV5-1 | . | CASSLDPENIQYF | TGCGCCAGCAGCTTAGACCCGGAAAACATTCAGTACTTC
. | TRBJ2-1 | TRBV5-1 | TRBD2 | CASSLGLAGFDEQFF | TGCGCCAGCAGCTTGGGACTAGCGGGGTTCGATGAGCAGTTCTTC
. | TRBJ1-2 | TRBV7-2 | . | CASSYNQTHNYGYTF | TGTGCCAGCAGCTACAACCAGACCCACAACTATGGCTACACCTTC
. | TRBJ1-5 | TRBV2 | . | CASTPGRSGQPQHF | TGTGCCAGCACTCCGGGGAGGTCGGGTCAGCCCCAGCATTTT
. | TRBJ1-1 | TRBV11-2 | . | CASSLVEIGNTEAFF | TGTGCCAGCAGCTTAGTAGAGATTGGGAACACTGAAGCTTTCTTT
. | TRBJ2-1 | TRBV20-1 | TRBD2 | CSARLPFSGASYNEQFF | TGCAGTGCTAGACTCCCGTTCAGCGGGGCGTCCTACAATGAGCAGTTCTTC
. | TRBJ2-5 | TRBV4-2 | . | CASSRQEAETQYF | TGTGCCAGCAGCCGGCAAGAAGCGGAGACCCAGTACTTC
. | TRBJ2-3 | TRBV5-1 | . | CASSLGWRDLSTDTQYF | TGCGCCAGCAGCTTGGGTTGGAGGGACCTTAGCACAGATACGCAGTATTTT
. | TRBJ2-5 | TRBV15 | TRBD1 | CATSRGQGQTQYF | TGTGCCACCAGCAGGGGACAGGGACAGACCCAGTACTTC
. | TRBJ2-5 | TRBV2 | . | CASSWRTETQYF | TGTGCCAGCAGCTGGCGGACAGAGACCCAGTACTTC
few | TRBJ2-7 | TRBV6-5 | . | CASSYGPTNYEQYF | TGTGCCAGCAGTTACGGGCCAACTAACTACGAGCAGTACTTC
. | TRBJ1-5 | TRBV20-1 | . | CSAKGRVPDQPQHF | TGCAGTGCTAAGGGAAGGGTCCCCGATCAGCCCCAGCATTTT
. | TRBJ1-6 | TRBV3-1 | . | CASSQGGHRDNSPLHF | TGTGCCAGCAGCCAAGGGGGACATAGGGATAATTCACCCCTCCACTTT
. | TRBJ2-1 | TRBV24-1 | TRBD2 | CATSGLGGDEQFF | TGTGCCACCAGTGGCCTGGGGGGGGATGAGCAGTTCTTC
. | TRBJ2-1 | TRBV20-1 | . | CSARWARDNEQFF | TGCAGTGCTAGATGGGCCAGGGATAATGAGCAGTTCTTC
. | TRBJ2-1 | TRBV20-1 | . | CSPGYNEQFF | TGCAGCCCCGGCTACAATGAGCAGTTCTTC
. | TRBJ1-2 | TRBV29-1 | TRBD1 | CSVEGQDGYTF | TGCAGCGTTGAGGGACAGGATGGCTACACCTTC
. | TRBJ1-5 | TRBV15 | . | CATSRDTPSNQPQHF | TGTGCCACCAGCAGAGACACGCCTAGCAATCAGCCCCAGCATTTT
once | TRBJ1-1 | TRBV9 | TRBD1 | CASSTPGQNEAFF | TGTGCCAGCAGCACTCCGGGACAGAATGAAGCTTTCTTT
once | TRBJ2-7 | TRBV27 | TRBD2 | CASSSVTSGSYEQYF | TGTGCCAGCAGTTCCGTGACTAGCGGGTCCTACGAGCAGTACTTC
. | TRBJ2-7 | TRBV5-4 | TRBD1 | CASSSTGGKQYF | TGTGCCAGCAGCTCGACAGGGGGAAAGCAGTACTTC
. | TRBJ2-5 | TRBV30 | . | CAWSVRRGETQYF | TGTGCCTGGAGTGTACGGCGAGGGGAGACCCAGTACTTC
once | TRBJ1-2 | TRBV27 | . | CASSPEAGRIGYGYTF | TGTGCCAGCAGTCCAGAGGCAGGGAGGATCGGGTATGGCTACACCTTC
. | TRBJ1-5 | TRBV12-3/TRBV12-4 | . | CASSPGAVSNQPQHF | TGTGCCAGCAGCCCAGGGGCAGTTAGCAATCAGCCCCAGCATTTT
once | TRBJ2-1 | TRBV7-2 | TRBD2 | CASSSVAGGFNEQFF | TGTGCCAGCAGCTCAGTAGCGGGAGGATTCAATGAGCAGTTCTTC
. | TRBJ1-5 | TRBV27 | . | CASSFWDQPQHF | TGTGCCAGCAGTTTTTGGGATCAGCCCCAGCATTTT